The next 2 T cell receptor beta chains were all read from a single sample in a study of radiation and T cells in renal cell carcinoma. The time point here: blood 4 weeks post-SBRT, at nephrectomy. Specified treatment: 15 Gy SBRT to primary tumor, nephrectomy 4 weeks later. TCRdb's table, derived via immunoSEQ multiplex PCR, lists solely in-frame clones and lacks some. The table has about 140,000 clones, approximately 86% seen once; the top ten hold 17%. The specimen comprised blood, sampled from a patient whose treatment included radiotherapy and nephrectomy. The receptors here all came from a woman in her 50s with renal cell carcinoma.

The table lists this clone with a count of one. V is TRBV2 and J is TRBJ2-1; 9 bases are shared with TRBD2. V gave up 6 bases and J gave up 6 bases; unmatched junction bases: 12. The length of the CDR3 is 16 residues. CDR1 and CDR2 (germline): SNHLY, FYNNEI. CDR3: CASSRTVAGVGNEQFF. CDR3 sequence (DNA): TGTGCCAGCAGCCGAACTGTAGCGGGAGTTGGCAATGAGCAGTTCTTC. Filled out from reference TRBV2 and TRBJ2-1, the complete variable domain reads EPEVTQTPSHQVTQMGQEVILRCVPISNHLYFYWYRQILGQKVEFLVSFYNNEISEKSEIFDDQFSVERPDGSNFTLKIRSTKLEDSAMYFCASSRTVAGVGNEQFFGPGTRLTVL.

V gene TRBV7-9 combines with J gene TRBJ2-5; D ambiguous. Trimming stripped 1 base from V and 0 bases from J, with 9 bases between. Per the germline V gene, CDR1 is SEHNR and CDR2 is FQNEAQ (reference sequence). The CDR3 has 15 amino acids. The CDR3 DNA reads TGTGCCAGCAGCTTAGGTGTACAACACCAAGAGACCCAGTACTTC. It is translated as CASSLGVQHQETQYF.